Each of the 28 T cell receptor beta chains below was sequenced from the same sample in a study of OX40 agonist ivuxolimab in advanced cancers. The method was immunoSEQ multiplex PCR; TCRdb's version includes in-frame clones alone and lacks a portion of them. This table has under 75,000 clones, around nine tenths appearing once. The sequencing used CD4+ or CD8+ T cells sorted from blood, collected in a trial of the OX40 agonist ivuxolimab. The receptor source for this set is an adult with an advanced solid tumor such as melanoma, head and neck, liver or kidney cancer.

V is TRBV7-3 and J is TRBJ2-1, with a weak D call TRBD1 (6 bases). The V end lost 5 bases, the J end lost 4 bases, and 12 bases lay between the germline ends. Germline V gives CDR1 SGHTA, CDR2 FQGTGA. The CDR3 covers 14 residues. The CDR3 coding sequence is TGTGCCAGCAGCATCGGGACACATTACAATGAGCAGTTCTTC. It codes for CASSIGTHYNEQFF. Variable domain in full (rest from reference TRBV7-3 and TRBJ2-1): GAGVSQTPSNKVTEKGKYVELRCDPISGHTALYWYRQSLGQGPEFLIYFQGTGAADDSGLPNDRFFAVRPEGSVSTLKIQRTERGDSAVYLCASSIGTHYNEQFFGPGTRLTVL.

This clone was seen just once. The chain uses TRBV7-8 and TRBJ2-7; D may be TRBD2 (5 bases). This CDR3 has 14 amino acids. The germline V gene has CDR1 SGHVS and CDR2 FQNEAQ. V was shortened by 5 bases and J by 0 bases, with 11 bases between the two germline ends. CDR3 protein: CASSPRATSYEQYF. In nucleotides, the CDR3 is TGTGCCAGCAGCCCGCGGGCTACCTCCTACGAGCAGTACTTC.

The count of this clone is one. V and J are TRBV6-5 and TRBJ2-7; 7 nucleotides line up with TRBD2. J was trimmed by 0 bases and V by 8 bases; bases with no gene match: 4. The CDR3 spans 13 residues. CDR1 is MNHEY, CDR2 SVGAGI, per germline. CDR3 in DNA: TGTGCCAGCCGTCTAGCGGCCTCCTACGAGCAGTACTTC. Its protein product is CASRLAASYEQYF.

This clone was observed a few times. The rearrangement uses TRBV6-1 and TRBJ2-6, with D possibly being TRBD1 (5 bases). V gave up 3 bases and J gave up 2 bases, with 11 bases separating them. This CDR3 spans 16 amino acids. Per germline, CDR1 MNHNS and CDR2 SASEGT. In DNA, the CDR3 is TGTGCCAGCAGTGAGGTGCCAGGGACTGGGGCCAACGTCCTGACTTTC. As protein: CASSEVPGTGANVLTF.

This chain connects TRBV6-1 to TRBJ1-6; D gene unclear. Germline CDR1 MNHNS, CDR2 SASEGT. The CDR3 sequence is 11 residues long. V lost 7 bases and J lost 8, with 6 bases in between. The CDR3 sequence is CASKRYSPLHF. CDR3 DNA: TGTGCCAGCAAAAGGTATTCACCCCTCCACTTT.

This clone was seen a handful of times. The CDR3 here is CATSRVVNTEAFF. In nucleotides, the CDR3 is TGTGCCACCAGCAGAGTGGTGAACACTGAAGCTTTCTTT. V is TRBV15 and J is TRBJ1-1, with no clear D. V lost 1 base, J lost 0 bases, and 3 bases lay in between. This CDR3 has 13 residues. Germline V gene data show CDR1 as LNHNV and CDR2 as YYDKDF (reference sequence).

The chain has TRBV10-3 and TRBJ2-7, with D possibly being TRBD2 (5 bases). Germline CDR1 and CDR2: ENHRY and SYGVKD. With 3 bases removed from V and 1 base from J, the gap between germline ends came to 16 bases. This CDR3 contains 16 residues. CDR3 sequence (DNA): TGTGCCATCAGTGAACTTAGCGTTAGGTTATCCTACGAGCAGTACTTC. It translates to CAISELSVRLSYEQYF.

A single count supports this clone. Here the CDR3 reads CASSESADTQYF. The DNA of the CDR3 is TGTGCCAGCAGTGAAAGTGCAGATACGCAGTATTTT. This chain links TRBV6-1 with TRBJ2-3, with D unclear. The CDR3 length is 12 residues. V lost 2 bases and J lost 4, with 4 bases in between. The germline V gene encodes CDR1 MNHNS and CDR2 SASEGT.

The V gene is TRBV5-4, the J gene TRBJ2-5; D is uncertain. V lost 1 base to trimming and J lost 5 bases, with 9 bases between them. The CDR3 runs to 13 residues. CDR1 is SGHNT and CDR2 is YYREEE in the germline V gene (reference sequence). CDR3 coding DNA: TGTGCCAGCAGCTTGCCGGTGGTGGAGACCCAGTACTTC. This sequence encodes CASSLPVVETQYF. The full variable domain, completed using reference TRBV5-4 and TRBJ2-5, is ETGVTQSPTHLIKTRGQQVTLRCSSQSGHNTVSWYQQALGQGPQFIFQYYREEENGRGNFPPRFSGLQFPNYSSELNVNALELDDSALYLCASSLPVVETQYFGPGTRLLVL.

This clone appeared once. The chain recombines TRBV6-1 with TRBJ1-5; D is perhaps TRBD1 (5 bases). This CDR3 spans 14 amino acids. Germline CDR1 MNHNS, CDR2 SASEGT. V was pared by 3 bases and J by 3 bases, with 9 bases between. Here the CDR3 reads CASSDRGLNQPQHF. The CDR3 bases are TGTGCCAGCAGTGACCGGGGCCTCAATCAGCCCCAGCATTTT.

CDR3 region: CASSPRIGSGTDTQYF. The DNA of the CDR3 is TGTGCCAGCTCACCACGAATCGGTTCGGGCACAGATACGCAGTATTTT. This chain connects TRBV18 to TRBJ2-3; no clear D. Germline values: CDR1 KGHSH, CDR2 LQKENI. The V and J ends lost 1 base and 1 base respectively, with 12 bases between them. This CDR3 spans 16 amino acids.

The chain combines TRBV7-8 with TRBJ2-1, with TRBD1 matching over 7 bases. Germline CDR1 is SGHVS and CDR2 is FQNEAQ. The CDR3 has 15 residues. V shed 5 bases and J 6 bases; nucleotides not matched to a gene: 10. DNA of the CDR3: TGTGCCAGCAGCCCTACACAGGGGATAGGCAATGAGCAGTTCTTC. This codes for CASSPTQGIGNEQFF.

The chain combines TRBV9 with TRBJ1-1, with TRBD1 matching over 10 bases. The junction had 11 bases not matched to a gene; V was cut back by 3 bases and J by 6 bases. CDR3 length equals 16 residues. The V gene's germline CDR1 is SGDLS and CDR2 YYNGEE. The DNA for the CDR3 is TGTGCCAGCAGCGGGGGGACAGGGGCGATGGGCGCTGAAGCTTTCTTT. This gives the protein CASSGGTGAMGAEAFF.

This clone was seen once. The rearrangement links TRBV4-1 to TRBJ1-1, with D unclear. This CDR3 comprises 14 residues. Trimming cost V 0 bases and J 11 bases, with 16 bases left between them. In germline, CDR1 is MGHRA, CDR2 YSYEKL. CDR3 bases: TGCGCCAGCAGCCAAGATGGGCGGGGAGGGAGGGCTTTCTTT. It is translated as CASSQDGRGGRAFF.

The genes are TRBV29-1 and TRBJ2-4; D gene unclear. Trimming took 4 bases from V and 6 from J, leaving 10 bases between them. Germline loops: CDR1 SQVTM, CDR2 ANQGSEA. CDR3 length: 12 residues. CDR3 amino acids: CSVAEFRNIQYF. CDR3 bases: TGCAGCGTTGCCGAGTTTAGAAACATTCAGTACTTC.

V and J are TRBV4-2 and TRBJ2-5; 10 bases are a match to TRBD1. The trim removed 0 bases at V and 3 bases at J, leaving 1 base unmatched. Germline CDR1 is LGHNA and CDR2 is YNFKEQ. This CDR3 contains 15 residues. The CDR3 sequence: CASSQDGQGEETQYF. As DNA, the CDR3 is TGTGCCAGCAGCCAAGATGGACAGGGGGAAGAGACCCAGTACTTC.

V usage is TRBV14 and J usage is TRBJ2-7; 14 positions match TRBD2. The trim removed 3 bases at V and 6 bases at J, leaving 1 base unmatched. Germline CDR1 and CDR2: SGHDN and FVKESK. The CDR3 has 14 amino acids. CDR3 amino acids: CASSQTSGRVEQYF. The CDR3 DNA sequence: TGTGCCAGCAGCCAGACTAGCGGGAGGGTCGAGCAGTACTTC.

The chain uses TRBV29-1 and TRBJ1-1; D may be TRBD1 (5 bases). Germline V gene data show CDR1 as SQVTM and CDR2 as ANQGSEA. The CDR3 consists of 13 residues. V lost 5 bases and J lost 2, with 12 bases in between. In nucleotides, the CDR3 is TGCAGCGTTATGGGACCGACCAACACTGAAGCTTTCTTT. Translated: CSVMGPTNTEAFF.

This chain uses TRBV7-9 with TRBJ2-5; 11 positions match TRBD2. The V gene end was trimmed by 5 bases and the J gene end by 3 bases; junction bases not matched to a gene: 2. There are 14 residues in the CDR3. Looked up from germline, CDR1 is SEHNR and CDR2 is FQNEAQ (reference sequence). The CDR3 protein is CASSPTSGKETQYF. In nucleotides, the CDR3 is TGTGCCAGCAGCCCGACTAGCGGGAAAGAGACCCAGTACTTC.

The CDR3, as DNA: TGTGCCAGCGGCGTCTACGAGCAGTACTTC. This codes for CASGVYEQYF. This chain joins TRBV11-2 and TRBJ2-7; D gene uncertain. Germline lookup yields CDR1 SGHAT and CDR2 FQNNGV. V lost 8 bases and J 3 bases, leaving 5 bases between the germline ends. CDR3 length equals 10 residues.

V is TRBV2 and J is TRBJ2-7; D is ambiguous. The CDR3 extends over 14 amino acids. V was pared by 10 bases and J by 0 bases, with 16 bases between. The germline V gene encodes CDR1 SNHLY and CDR2 FYNNEI. The CDR3 protein is CATTTKPSSYEQYF. The CDR3 DNA reads TGTGCCACCACGACAAAACCGAGCTCCTACGAGCAGTACTTC.

In this sample, this clone turned up a few times. This chain uses TRBV5-4 with TRBJ1-2; D ambiguous. Germline V gene sequence: CDR1 SGHNT, CDR2 YYREEE (reference sequence). CDR3 size: 13 residues. V lost 1 base and J lost 9, with 13 bases in between. Here the CDR3 reads CASSLRGARSYTF. CDR3 bases: TGTGCCAGCAGCTTGCGCGGAGCCAGGAGCTACACCTTC.

J is TRBJ2-7 and V is TRBV5-6, with TRBD1 identical over 9 bases. Germline assignment: CDR1 SGHDT and CDR2 YYEEEE. The CDR3 is 16 residues long. V lost 4 bases to trimming and J lost 1 base; unmatched junction nucleotides: 9. Written as DNA, the CDR3 is TGTGCCAGCAGCCAGGCCCAGGGGACAGGGTCCTACGAGCAGTACTTC. This codes for CASSQAQGTGSYEQYF.

The CDR3 reads CASSPPTSGTFF. For the CDR3, the DNA is TGTGCCAGCAGCCCCCCGACCTCAGGGACTTTCTTT. The J gene is TRBJ1-1, the V gene TRBV13; D possibly corresponds to TRBD1 (5 bases). V shed 5 bases and J shed 12 bases, with 16 bases lying between them. Germline CDR1 and CDR2: PRHDT and FYEKMQ (reference sequence). The CDR3 length is 12 residues.

This clone was picked up a small number of times. This chain links TRBV4-1 with TRBJ2-1; possibly TRBD1 for D (5 bases). The CDR3 is made up of 16 amino acids. CDR1 is MGHRA and CDR2 is YSYEKL in the germline V gene. The V and J ends lost 1 base and 2 bases respectively, with 12 bases between them. The DNA for the CDR3 is TGCGCCAGCAGCCAAGTGGACATTGTTGCCTACAATGAGCAGTTCTTC. It is translated as CASSQVDIVAYNEQFF.

There are a few counts of this clone. V and J are TRBV2 and TRBJ2-2; weak D call: TRBD2 (5 bases). V was pared by 7 bases and J by 3 bases, with 6 bases between. Germline CDR1 and CDR2: SNHLY and FYNNEI. The CDR3 runs 12 residues. The CDR3 nucleotides are TGTGCCAGCACCGGGGACACCGGGGAGCTGTTTTTT. Translating gives CASTGDTGELFF. Supplemented by reference TRBV2 and TRBJ2-2, the full variable domain reads EPEVTQTPSHQVTQMGQEVILRCVPISNHLYFYWYRQILGQKVEFLVSFYNNEISEKSEIFDDQFSVERPDGSNFTLKIRSTKLEDSAMYFCASTGDTGELFFGEGSRLTVL.

The genes are TRBV6-5 and TRBJ1-3; D is ambiguous. With 4 bases removed from V and 2 bases from J, the gap between germline ends came to 12 bases. The V gene's germline CDR1 is MNHEY and CDR2 SVGAGI. The CDR3 is made up of 15 amino acids. The CDR3, as DNA: TGTGCCAGCAGTTCCCCTTTACTGGCTGGAAACACCATATATTTT. Protein product: CASSSPLLAGNTIYF.

Comment on this clone: The junction shows a germline mismatch at one end, possibly a read error. This chain uses TRBV5-1 with TRBJ1-2; TRBD1 matches 9 bases. The germline gives CDR1 SGHRS, CDR2 YFSETQ. The CDR3 runs to 16 residues. The DNA for the CDR3 is TGCGCCAGCAGCATCGGACAGGGGTTAGTTGGCTTTGGGCCGGCCTTC. It translates to CASSIGQGLVGFGPAF.